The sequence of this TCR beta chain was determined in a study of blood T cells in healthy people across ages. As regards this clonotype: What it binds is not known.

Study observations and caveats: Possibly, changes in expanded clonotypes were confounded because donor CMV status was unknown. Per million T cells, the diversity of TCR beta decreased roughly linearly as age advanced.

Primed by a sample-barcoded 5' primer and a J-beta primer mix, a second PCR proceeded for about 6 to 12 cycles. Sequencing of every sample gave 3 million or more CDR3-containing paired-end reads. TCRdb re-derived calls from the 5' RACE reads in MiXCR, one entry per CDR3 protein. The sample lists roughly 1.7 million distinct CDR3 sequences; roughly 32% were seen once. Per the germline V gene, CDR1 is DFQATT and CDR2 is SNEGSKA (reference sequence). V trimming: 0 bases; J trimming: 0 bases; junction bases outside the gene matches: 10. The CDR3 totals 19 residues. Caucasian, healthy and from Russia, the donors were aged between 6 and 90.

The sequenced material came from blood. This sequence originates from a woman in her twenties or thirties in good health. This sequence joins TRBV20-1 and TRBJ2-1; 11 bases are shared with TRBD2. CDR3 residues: CSARDVSGLAGVSYNEQFF. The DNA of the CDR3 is TGCAGTGCTAGAGATGTAAGCGGACTAGCGGGCGTCTCCTACAATGAGCAGTTCTTC.